This entry describes one T cell receptor beta chain. The antigen is undetermined. Trimming took 4 bases from V and 4 from J, leaving 7 bases between them. Germline lookup yields CDR1 SQVTM and CDR2 ANQGSEA. The CDR3 length is 12 residues. This specimen belongs to a study of T cell repertoires in cytomegalovirus infection. One entry per CDR3 protein results from TCRdb running MiXCR on the reads. The data hold nearly 650,000 distinct CDR3 sequences, with approximately 24% observed a single time. General study results and limits: Summed public TCR beta family frequency identified CMV carriers bearing the relevant HLA. HLA-C-restricted TCR beta clonotypes specific for CMV led the ex vivo response.

The chain combines TRBV29-1 with TRBJ2-2; D is unclear. The sequencing input was CD8+ T cells from PBMCs. This TCR derives from a human donor in good health (CMV status not recorded). Some clones in this sample may be carry-over from other donors' samples. The CDR3 is CSVVRATGELFF. The CDR3 DNA reads as TGCAGCGTTGTTCGGGCCACCGGGGAGCTGTTTTTT.